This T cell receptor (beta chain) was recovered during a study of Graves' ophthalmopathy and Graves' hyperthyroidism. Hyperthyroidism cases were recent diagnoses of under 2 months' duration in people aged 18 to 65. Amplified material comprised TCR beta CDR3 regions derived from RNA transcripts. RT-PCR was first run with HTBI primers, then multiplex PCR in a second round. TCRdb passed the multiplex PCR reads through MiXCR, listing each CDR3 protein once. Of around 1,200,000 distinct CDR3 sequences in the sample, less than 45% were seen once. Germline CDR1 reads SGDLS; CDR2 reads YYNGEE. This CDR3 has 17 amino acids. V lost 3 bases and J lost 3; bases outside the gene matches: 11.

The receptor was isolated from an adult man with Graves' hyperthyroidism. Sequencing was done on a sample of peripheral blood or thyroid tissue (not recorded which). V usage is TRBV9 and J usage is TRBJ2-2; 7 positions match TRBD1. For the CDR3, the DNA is TGTGCCAGCAGCGCCAATGTCACAGGGGATTACACCGGGGAGCTGTTTTTT. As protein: CASSANVTGDYTGELFF.